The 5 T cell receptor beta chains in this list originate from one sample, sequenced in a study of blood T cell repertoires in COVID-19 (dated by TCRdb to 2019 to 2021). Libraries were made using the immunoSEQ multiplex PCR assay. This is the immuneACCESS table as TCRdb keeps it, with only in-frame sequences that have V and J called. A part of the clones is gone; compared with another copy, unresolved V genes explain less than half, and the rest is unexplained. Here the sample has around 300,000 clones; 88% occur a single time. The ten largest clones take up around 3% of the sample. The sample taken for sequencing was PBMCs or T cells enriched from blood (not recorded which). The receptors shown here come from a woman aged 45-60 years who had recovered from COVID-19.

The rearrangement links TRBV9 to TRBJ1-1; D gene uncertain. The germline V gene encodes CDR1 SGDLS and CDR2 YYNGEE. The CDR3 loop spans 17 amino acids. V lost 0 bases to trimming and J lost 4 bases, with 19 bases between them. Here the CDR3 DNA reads TGTGCCAGCAGCGTAGGACCCATTGGGATGGGAGGCACTGAAGCTTTCTTT. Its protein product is CASSVGPIGMGGTEAFF.

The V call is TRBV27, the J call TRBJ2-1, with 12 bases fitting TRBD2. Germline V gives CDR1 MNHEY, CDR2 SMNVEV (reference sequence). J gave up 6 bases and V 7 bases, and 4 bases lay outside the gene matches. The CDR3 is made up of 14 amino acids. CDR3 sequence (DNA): TGTGCCAGCACCCTAGCGGGAGGGCGCAATGAGCAGTTCTTC. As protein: CASTLAGGRNEQFF.

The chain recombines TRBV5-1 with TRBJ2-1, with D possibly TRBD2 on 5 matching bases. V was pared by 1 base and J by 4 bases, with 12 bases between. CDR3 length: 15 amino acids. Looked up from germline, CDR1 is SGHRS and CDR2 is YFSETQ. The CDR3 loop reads CASSLPTTTYNEQFF. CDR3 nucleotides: TGCGCCAGCAGCTTGCCGACGACTACTTACAATGAGCAGTTCTTC.

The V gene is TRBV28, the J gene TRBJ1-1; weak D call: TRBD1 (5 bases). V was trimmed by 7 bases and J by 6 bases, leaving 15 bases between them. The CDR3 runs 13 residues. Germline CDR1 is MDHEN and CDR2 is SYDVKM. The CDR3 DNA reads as TGTGCCAGCAAAGGGGTAATTGTCTCTGAAGCTTTCTTT. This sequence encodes CASKGVIVSEAFF.

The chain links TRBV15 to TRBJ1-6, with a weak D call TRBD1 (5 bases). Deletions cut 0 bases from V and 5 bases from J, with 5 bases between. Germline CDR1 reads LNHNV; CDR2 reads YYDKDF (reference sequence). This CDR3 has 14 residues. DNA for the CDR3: TGTGCCACCAGCAGAGACAGGGATAATTCACCCCTCCACTTT. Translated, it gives CATSRDRDNSPLHF.